This TCR beta chain was identified during a study of identical twins. Findings of the study overall: Models predicted less out-of-frame TCR alpha sharing in monozygotic twins than was found. For zero-insertion analyses, partial confounding could come from invariant MAIT and iNKT cells.

Deletions cut 0 bases from V and 5 bases from J, with 10 bases between. This CDR3 has 14 residues. Germline-derived CDR1 and CDR2 are DFQATT and SNEGSKA (reference sequence). This clonotype has only a few counts. Its antigen is as yet unknown. MiXCR was run by TCRdb on the 5' RACE reads, yielding one entry per CDR3 protein. The table lists 500,000 to 600,000 distinct CDR3 sequences, roughly a fifth of them singletons. This sample was shared with a second study, whose subject was T cells expressing NK-cell markers. This second study says: Investigators obtained TCR beta repertoires from sorted CD3+CD56+NKG2C+, CD3+CD56+NKG2C- and CD3+CD56-NKG2C+ T cells. Dominance of the CD3+CD56-NKG2C+ fraction by these clonotypes also held in a handful of donors.

V is TRBV20-1 and J is TRBJ2-2; D tentatively fits TRBD1 or TRBD2 (5 bases each). This receptor was obtained from a woman between 18 and 29 years old in good health. The sample was CD4+ T cells sorted from blood. The DNA of the CDR3 is TGCAGTGCTAGAGAGGCAGGGAGAACCGGGGAGCTGTTTTTT. Residues: CSAREAGRTGELFF.